One sample yielded the 7 T cell receptor beta chains listed below, sequenced in a study of regulatory T cells in long-lasting Graves disease (dated by TCRdb to the early 2020s). The sample's time point label, decoded: persistent/refractory GD, antithyroid drugs over 5 years with positive TRAb. For both TCR sequencing and RNA sequencing, RNA was extracted from PBMCs using TRIzol. The library was generated by multiplex PCR. Sequenced on an Illumina HiSeq 4000. To build TCR beta libraries, CDR3 regions were amplified by Arm-PCR using iRepertoire HTBI primers. Clones were called with MiXCR by TCRdb after fastp trimmed the public reads at Q25, and only in-frame beta chains were retained. Each CDR3 protein gets just one entry, which takes the most common genes and DNA from the rows behind it. The sample profile shows roughly 450,000 distinct CDR3 sequences; less than 25% of them were found once. About 26% of the sample rests with the top ten.

The sequencing used peripheral blood mononuclear cells (PBMCs), collected when the disease was refractory, from a patient treated with antithyroid drugs. These receptors were taken from a female donor with Graves disease.

This sequence joins TRBV20-1 and TRBJ1-2; a weak D match, TRBD1 (6 bases). This CDR3 spans 14 amino acids. Per the germline V gene, CDR1 is DFQATT and CDR2 is SNEGSKA (reference sequence). V gave up 5 bases and J gave up 1 base, with 14 bases separating them. The CDR3 sequence: CSAPSRGNNYGYTF. In DNA form, the CDR3 reads TGCAGTGCTCCCTCGAGGGGGAATAACTATGGCTACACCTTC.

J is TRBJ2-2 and V is TRBV20-1; D remains unclear. CDR3 length equals 11 residues. Germline CDR1 DFQATT, CDR2 SNEGSKA (reference sequence). The V gene lost 1 base and the J gene lost 6 bases, with 3 bases spanning the gap. CDR3 DNA: TGCAGTGCTAGAGGACCCGGGGAGCTGTTTTTT. This sequence encodes CSARGPGELFF.

This clonotype was counted only a few times. The rearrangement joins TRBV20-1 to TRBJ2-7, with D possibly matching TRBD2 (6 bases). The CDR3 covers 15 residues. Germline CDR1 DFQATT, CDR2 SNEGSKA (reference sequence). V was shortened by 0 bases and J by 3 bases, with 15 bases between the two germline ends. The CDR3 nucleotides are TGCAGTGCTAGAGATCAGGCTGCGGAGGGCTACGAGCAGTACTTC. This encodes CSARDQAAEGYEQYF.

This clonotype was seen many times. J is TRBJ1-2 and V is TRBV6-1; D gene unclear. CDR3 length: 13 residues. Trimming shortened V by 2 bases and J by 3 bases, and 7 bases separated the two germline ends. Per the germline V gene, CDR1 is MNHNS and CDR2 is SASEGT. The CDR3 sequence is CASSELDHYGYTF. CDR3 nucleotides: TGTGCCAGCAGTGAACTAGATCACTATGGCTACACCTTC.

This clonotype occurred a few times. This chain joins TRBV3-1 and TRBJ2-7; D gene ambiguous. The CDR3 covers 11 residues. The germline CDR1 and CDR2 sequences are LGHDT and YNNKEL (reference sequence). V was clipped by 6 bases and J by 6 bases, with 9 bases between them. Written as DNA, the CDR3 is TGTGCCAGCAGTGGGCAAAGCGAGCAGTACTTC. The encoded protein is CASSGQSEQYF.

The V gene is TRBV28, the J gene TRBJ1-1, with D unresolved. V dropped 6 bases and J dropped 2 bases, with 10 bases sitting between them. This CDR3 spans 13 amino acids. CDR1 MDHEN and CDR2 SYDVKM come from the germline V gene. As DNA, the CDR3 is TGTGCCAGCAGCCCGTGGATAAACACTGAAGCTTTCTTT. This gives the protein CASSPWINTEAFF.

This clonotype was found many times. The chain joins TRBV6-5 to TRBJ1-6, with 7 nucleotides matching TRBD1. Germline V gives CDR1 MNHEY, CDR2 SVGAGI. Trimming removed 2 bases from V and 9 bases from J; junction bases left unmatched: 4. The CDR3 runs to 14 residues. The CDR3 DNA reads as TGTGCCAGCAGTTACGGACAGGCGGGTTCACCCCTCCACTTT. Its protein product is CASSYGQAGSPLHF.